Listed below are T cell receptor beta chains from one sample, sequenced in a study of CD8+ T cells in alopecia areata. The table came from immunoSEQ multiplex PCR; TCRdb's copy has only in-frame clones and leaves some out. This sample yields some 88,000 clones, of which roughly 45% are seen a single time; 18% belongs to the top ten. The source was CD8+ T cells sorted from blood, collected at week 24, from a patient treated with tofacitinib. Source of these receptors: a human donor with alopecia areata. The CDR3 runs from the conserved cysteine through the conserved F or W. Each record gives: V gene, D gene, clone size, J gene, CDR3 protein, CDR3 DNA. The D gene is left open where the match is weak. Size is omitted from some rows. Given values are once, few, many or a class for expanded clones.

>TRBV7-9|TRBD2|NA|TRBJ2-3
CASSLAGRPDTQYF
TGTGCCAGCAGCTTAGCCGGGAGGCCAGATACGCAGTATTTT
>TRBV30|TRBD1|NA|TRBJ2-6
CAFRGLGANVLTF
TGTGCCTTCAGGGGGCTGGGGGCCAACGTCCTGACTTTC
>TRBV2|NA|NA|TRBJ1-2
CATKVDQGGSGYTF
TGTGCCACTAAAGTGGACCAGGGAGGATCTGGCTACACCTTC
>TRBV6-1|NA|NA|TRBJ2-7
CASRRGEMRYEQYF
TGTGCCAGCAGGAGGGGAGAAATGAGGTACGAGCAGTACTTC
>TRBV29-1|NA|few|TRBJ2-1
CSVESGVGPFF
TGCAGCGTTGAATCGGGGGTAGGCCCGTTCTTC
>TRBV2|TRBD2|NA|TRBJ2-7
CASSGITSGRAPAYEQYF
TGTGCCAGCAGCGGCATCACTAGCGGGAGGGCCCCAGCCTACGAGCAGTACTTC
>TRBV27|NA|NA|TRBJ2-5
CASSLSRWRETQYF
TGTGCCAGCAGTTTAAGTCGGTGGCGGGAGACCCAGTACTTC
>TRBV6-4|NA|NA|TRBJ1-1
CASSLLGNTEAFF
TGTGCCAGCAGTTTGTTAGGAAACACTGAAGCTTTCTTT
>TRBV7-8|NA|once|TRBJ1-6
CASSLATSPLHF
TGTGCCAGCAGCTTAGCCACTTCACCCCTCCACTTT
>TRBV5-4|NA|NA|TRBJ2-3
CASSLAGTASTDTQYF
TGTGCCAGCAGCTTGGCTGGGACGGCTAGCACAGATACGCAGTATTTT
>TRBV19|NA|NA|TRBJ2-3
CASRPGGSNTDTQYF
TGTGCCAGTAGGCCCGGAGGGTCTAACACAGATACGCAGTATTTT
>TRBV6-4|NA|few|TRBJ2-2
CASSRAHTGELFF
TGTGCCAGCAGTAGAGCGCACACCGGGGAGCTGTTTTTT
>TRBV9|NA|NA|TRBJ2-7
CASSEGAASEQYF
TGTGCCAGCAGCGAGGGAGCAGCGAGCGAGCAGTACTTC
>TRBV29-1|NA|few|TRBJ2-1
CSVERDQNEQFF
TGCAGCGTTGAAAGGGACCAGAATGAGCAGTTCTTC
>TRBV7-9|NA|NA|TRBJ2-1
CASRHSLSSYNEQFF
TGTGCCAGCAGACACTCGCTGAGCTCCTACAATGAGCAGTTCTTC
>TRBV19|TRBD1|NA|TRBJ2-5
CASSTNRGHPQETQYF
TGTGCCAGTAGTACCAACAGGGGGCATCCCCAAGAGACCCAGTACTTC
>TRBV7-6|NA|NA|TRBJ2-3
CATRGPTDTQYF
TGTGCCACCCGGGGCCCCACAGATACGCAGTATTTT
>TRBV7-9|TRBD2|NA|TRBJ2-1
CASSPGLAGFEQFF
TGTGCCAGCAGCCCGGGACTAGCGGGATTTGAGCAGTTCTTC
>TRBV6-1|NA|few|TRBJ2-7
CASSDLGAYEQYF
TGTGCCAGCAGTGATCTTGGGGCCTACGAGCAGTACTTC
>TRBV15|TRBD2|few|TRBJ2-1
CATSHSGTTYNEQFF
TGTGCCACCAGCCATAGCGGGACAACCTACAATGAGCAGTTCTTC
>TRBV4-1|NA|few|TRBJ1-2
CASSRGGGYGYTF
TGCGCCAGCAGCAGGGGGGGCGGCTATGGCTACACCTTC
>TRBV9|NA|NA|TRBJ2-1
CASSATHFNEQFF
TGTGCCAGCAGCGCAACGCACTTCAATGAGCAGTTCTTC
>TRBV28|TRBD1|few|TRBJ2-1
CASRDRDRAHEQFF
TGTGCCAGCAGGGATCGGGACAGGGCCCATGAGCAGTTCTTC
>TRBV4-3|NA|NA|TRBJ2-7
CASSQDRTATYEQYF
TGCGCCAGCAGCCAAGATAGGACCGCCACCTACGAGCAGTACTTC
>TRBV27|TRBD1|NA|TRBJ1-5
CASSSGQVYSNQPQHF
TGTGCCAGCAGTTCGGGACAGGTCTATAGCAATCAGCCCCAGCATTTT
>TRBV5-1|NA|few|TRBJ1-1
CASSFFGSEAFF
TGCGCCAGCAGCTTTTTTGGTTCTGAAGCTTTCTTT
>TRBV4-1|NA|NA|TRBJ1-1
CASSHKSGGLTEAFF
TGCGCCAGCAGCCACAAGTCAGGAGGGCTCACTGAAGCTTTCTTT
>TRBV6-5|TRBD2|NA|TRBJ2-7
CASSYRGSHEQYF
TGTGCCAGCAGTTACCGCGGGAGTCACGAGCAGTACTTC
>TRBV30|NA|NA|TRBJ2-7
CAWGLSYEQYF
TGTGCCTGGGGACTTTCCTACGAGCAGTACTTC
>TRBV6-1|NA|NA|TRBJ2-7
CASSEEFYEQYF
TGTGCCAGCAGTGAAGAATTCTACGAGCAGTACTTC
>TRBV4-3|NA|NA|TRBJ2-6
CASSRGQWDRGANVLTF
TGCGCCAGCAGCCGCGGACAGTGGGACCGTGGGGCCAACGTCCTGACTTTC
>TRBV4-1|NA|few|TRBJ1-2
CASSQAGTFGYTF
TGCGCCAGCAGCCAGGCCGGGACTTTTGGCTACACCTTC
>TRBV7-6|NA|NA|TRBJ2-1
CASSRDSLSSYNEQFF
TGTGCCAGCAGTAGGGACTCACTGAGCTCCTACAATGAGCAGTTCTTC
>TRBV29-1|NA|few|TRBJ1-1
CSAPRTGTEAFF
TGCAGCGCCCCCCGCACTGGGACTGAAGCTTTCTTT
>TRBV9|TRBD2|NA|TRBJ2-2
CASSAAGLAGGKELFF
TGTGCCAGCAGCGCCGCGGGACTAGCGGGAGGGAAGGAGCTGTTTTTT
>TRBV5-1|TRBD1|NA|TRBJ1-1
CASSQGQGAGNTEAFF
TGCGCCAGCAGCCAAGGACAGGGGGCAGGGAACACTGAAGCTTTCTTT
>TRBV29-1|NA|few|TRBJ1-2
CSVGPLGTARDGYTF
TGCAGCGTTGGCCCCCTCGGGACGGCGCGCGATGGCTACACCTTC
>TRBV11-2|NA|few|TRBJ1-3
CASSVGRFSGNTIYF
TGTGCCAGCAGCGTGGGACGGTTTTCTGGAAACACCATATATTTT
>TRBV30|NA|few|TRBJ2-5
CAWSVGGYEQYF
TGTGCCTGGAGTGTTGGGGGATACGAACAGTACTTC
>TRBV20-1|NA|NA|TRBJ1-5
CSAESNQPQHF
TGCAGTGCTGAAAGCAATCAGCCCCAGCATTTT
>TRBV7-2|TRBD2|NA|TRBJ2-5
CASSATSGSLETQYF
TGTGCCAGCAGCGCCACTAGCGGGAGCTTGGAGACCCAGTACTTC
>TRBV6-1|NA|NA|TRBJ2-7
CASSGTGEQYF
TGTGCCAGCAGTGGGACCGGCGAGCAGTACTTC
>TRBV6-5|NA|NA|TRBJ2-3
CASSYSGRFSTDTQYF
TGTGCCAGCAGTTACTCGGGGCGGTTTAGCACAGATACGCAGTATTTT
>TRBV7-2|TRBD2|NA|TRBJ2-5
CASSLYGGEDGQETQYF
TGTGCCAGCAGCTTATACGGGGGGGAGGACGGCCAAGAGACCCAGTACTTC
>TRBV30|NA|NA|TRBJ2-5
CAWSVWGQETQYF
TGTGCCTGGAGTGTGTGGGGGCAAGAGACCCAGTACTTC
>TRBV27|NA|NA|TRBJ2-7
CASSISSASSYEQYF
TGTGCCAGCAGTATTTCTAGCGCGAGCTCCTACGAGCAGTACTTC
>TRBV29-1|TRBD1|NA|TRBJ2-3
CSVLYGQGPTDTQYF
TGCAGCGTCCTTTACGGACAGGGGCCCACAGATACGCAGTATTTT
>TRBV5-6|NA|NA|TRBJ2-1
CASSPRDNEQFF
TGTGCCAGCAGCCCCCGGGACAATGAGCAGTTCTTC
>TRBV12-2|NA|NA|TRBJ2-7
CASRLNPTSGRDEQYF
TGTGCAAGTCGCTTAAATCCGACTAGCGGGAGGGACGAGCAGTACTTC
>TRBV27|NA|few|TRBJ1-5
CASSWGPSQPQHF
TGTGCCAGCAGTTGGGGCCCTTCCCAGCCCCAGCATTTT
>TRBV27|NA|NA|TRBJ2-7
CASRPLRRGPPYEQYF
TGTGCCAGCAGACCCCTCCGGCGGGGGCCCCCCTACGAGCAGTACTTC
>TRBV27|TRBD1|few|TRBJ2-5
CASRTGGFQETQYF
TGTGCCAGCAGAACAGGGGGGTTCCAAGAGACCCAGTACTTC
>TRBV19|NA|NA|TRBJ2-7
CASSSGYEQYF
TGTGCCAGTAGTTCCGGCTACGAGCAGTACTTC
>TRBV4-3|TRBD1|few|TRBJ2-3
CASSTGVGPDTQYF
TGCGCCAGCTCGACAGGGGTAGGGCCAGATACGCAGTATTTT
>TRBV13|NA|NA|TRBJ2-7
CASSSGPYEQYF
TGTGCCAGCAGCTCAGGGCCCTACGAGCAGTACTTC